The clone carrying this T cell receptor beta chain was counted a few times. The antigen is undetermined. The source of the sample is a study of T cell repertoires in cytomegalovirus infection. Overall study: A matching HLA type, together with CMV infection, was signaled by public TCR beta signatures.

Study-wide findings and caveats: Dominant in the ex vivo response were TCR beta clonotypes restricted by HLA-C and specific for CMV. Identification of carriers of CMV plus the relevant HLA was performed using cumulative public TCR beta family frequency.

Via MiXCR, TCRdb re-called the reads, giving one row per CDR3 protein. In the table there are under 850,000 distinct CDR3 sequences, 35% to 40% of which are singletons. This CDR3 spans 13 amino acids. V lost 9 bases and J 3 bases, leaving 15 bases between the germline ends. Germline CDR1 and CDR2: SNHLY and FYNNEI. The specimen sequenced was PBMCs. J is TRBJ2-7 and V is TRBV2; TRBD2 is a possible D gene (6 bases). The receptor comes from a human donor in good health (CMV status not recorded). Some clones in this sample may be carry-over from other donors' samples. This chain's CDR3 is CASATRGLYEQYF. The CDR3 nucleotides read TGTGCCAGTGCGACTAGAGGACTCTACGAGCAGTACTTC.